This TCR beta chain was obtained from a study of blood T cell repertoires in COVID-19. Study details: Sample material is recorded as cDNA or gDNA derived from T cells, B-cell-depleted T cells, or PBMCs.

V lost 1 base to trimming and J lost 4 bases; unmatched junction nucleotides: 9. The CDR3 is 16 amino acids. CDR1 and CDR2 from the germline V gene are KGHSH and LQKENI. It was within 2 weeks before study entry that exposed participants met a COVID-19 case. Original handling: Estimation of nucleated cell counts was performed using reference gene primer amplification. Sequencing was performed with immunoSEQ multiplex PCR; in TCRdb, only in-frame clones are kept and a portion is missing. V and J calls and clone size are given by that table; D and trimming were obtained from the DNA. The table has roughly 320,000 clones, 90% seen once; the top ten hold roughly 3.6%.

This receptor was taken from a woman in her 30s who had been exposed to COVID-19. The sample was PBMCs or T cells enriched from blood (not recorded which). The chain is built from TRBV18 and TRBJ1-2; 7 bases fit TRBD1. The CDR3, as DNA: TGTGCCAGCTCACCACTAACAGGGGATGGGGGCTATGGCTACACCTTC. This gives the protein CASSPLTGDGGYGYTF.